A selection of T cell receptor beta chains follows, all from one sample in a study of cytotoxic CD8 clonotypes in ibrutinib-treated CLL. The method was immunoSEQ multiplex PCR; TCRdb's version includes in-frame clones alone and lacks a portion of them. Altogether approximately 330,000 clones are present, 70% to 80% being singletons, with the ten largest covering 6.5% to 8%. The specimen was PBMCs, collected before ibrutinib treatment. All receptors come from a human donor with chronic lymphocytic leukemia. Each CDR3 is given with its conserved first and last residue. Each record gives: D gene, V gene, J gene, clone size, CDR3 protein, CDR3 DNA. D genes are given only for firm matches. Size is stated for part of the rows, as once, few or many counts, or as a class when the clone is expanded.

D: TRBD2; V: TRBV7-8; J: TRBJ2-2; size: .; CDR3: CASSLIPGLAGAGELFF; DNA: TGTGCCAGCAGCTTAATCCCCGGGCTAGCGGGAGCCGGGGAGCTGTTTTTT
D: .; V: TRBV29-1; J: TRBJ1-2; size: .; CDR3: CSAGAGYGYTF; DNA: TGCAGCGCAGGAGCTGGCTATGGCTACACCTTC
D: .; V: TRBV6-5; J: TRBJ2-7; size: .; CDR3: CATKGWSDANEQYF; DNA: TGTGCCACCAAGGGTTGGAGTGACGCCAACGAGCAGTACTTC
D: TRBD1; V: TRBV27; J: TRBJ1-2; size: .; CDR3: CASSSLTGSYGYTF; DNA: TGTGCCAGCAGTTCGTTGACAGGGTCCTATGGCTACACCTTC
D: TRBD1; V: TRBV11-2; J: TRBJ2-5; size: .; CDR3: CASSFVDRAETQYF; DNA: TGTGCCAGCAGCTTTGTGGACAGGGCTGAGACCCAGTACTTC
D: .; V: TRBV19; J: TRBJ1-5; size: .; CDR3: CASSIDRTASNQPQHF; DNA: TGTGCCAGTAGTATAGATCGGACAGCTAGCAATCAGCCCCAGCATTTT
D: .; V: TRBV5-1; J: TRBJ1-1; size: .; CDR3: CASSPVIGTEAFF; DNA: TGCGCCAGCAGCCCGGTCATAGGCACTGAAGCTTTCTTT
D: .; V: TRBV27; J: TRBJ1-2; size: .; CDR3: CASSSRVDYGYTF; DNA: TGTGCCAGCAGTTCCCGTGTAGACTATGGCTACACCTTC
D: TRBD1; V: TRBV27; J: TRBJ2-7; size: .; CDR3: CASSPQGALAYEQYF; DNA: TGTGCCAGCAGTCCCCAGGGGGCGCTGGCCTACGAGCAGTACTTC
D: .; V: TRBV28; J: TRBJ2-3; size: .; CDR3: CASSLVASTDTQYF; DNA: TGTGCCAGCAGTTTAGTCGCTAGCACAGATACGCAGTATTTT
D: .; V: TRBV29-1; J: TRBJ2-7; size: .; CDR3: CSVTDSSYEQYF; DNA: TGCAGCGTTACAGACAGCTCCTACGAGCAGTACTTC
D: .; V: TRBV28; J: TRBJ2-1; size: once; CDR3: CASRRPGQRLFF; DNA: TGTGCCAGCAGACGACCGGGACAAAGGCTGTTCTTC
D: TRBD2; V: TRBV7-9; J: TRBJ2-7; size: few; CDR3: CASSSGVGGRSSYEQYF; DNA: TGTGCCAGCAGCTCCGGGGTCGGCGGGAGGAGCTCCTACGAGCAGTACTTC
D: .; V: TRBV11-2; J: TRBJ1-1; size: few; CDR3: CASSFAGSMNTEAFF; DNA: TGTGCCAGCAGCTTTGCGGGAAGTATGAACACTGAAGCTTTCTTT
D: .; V: TRBV27; J: TRBJ1-5; size: few; CDR3: CASSFRPGSNQPQHF; DNA: TGTGCCAGCAGTTTCCGACCGGGGAGCAATCAGCCCCAGCATTTT
D: .; V: TRBV15; J: TRBJ2-1; size: .; CDR3: CATSRGNEQFF; DNA: TGTGCCACCAGCAGAGGCAATGAGCAGTTCTTC
D: .; V: TRBV5-1; J: TRBJ1-4; size: .; CDR3: CASSRRGDDEKLFF; DNA: TGCGCCAGCAGCCGGCGGGGTGACGATGAAAAACTGTTTTTT
D: TRBD2; V: TRBV6-6; J: TRBJ2-5; size: .; CDR3: CASNGLAGVGAETQYF; DNA: TGTGCCAGCAACGGACTAGCGGGAGTGGGGGCAGAGACCCAGTACTTC
D: TRBD1; V: TRBV30; J: TRBJ1-4; size: once; CDR3: CAWAGTGNSNEKLFF; DNA: TGTGCCTGGGCCGGGACAGGGAACTCTAATGAAAAACTGTTTTTT
D: .; V: TRBV30; J: TRBJ2-5; size: .; CDR3: CAWSYRDDETQYF; DNA: TGTGCCTGGAGTTATAGGGACGACGAGACCCAGTACTTC
D: .; V: TRBV6-5; J: TRBJ2-3; size: .; CDR3: CASSYQTGVTDTQYF; DNA: TGTGCCAGCAGTTACCAAACGGGAGTAACAGATACGCAGTATTTT
D: TRBD2; V: TRBV9; J: TRBJ2-1; size: .; CDR3: CASSVWTSGMEQFF; DNA: TGTGCCAGCAGCGTGTGGACTAGCGGGATGGAGCAGTTCTTC
D: TRBD2; V: TRBV28; J: TRBJ2-1; size: .; CDR3: CASSSPSLAGDEQFF; DNA: TGTGCCAGCAGTTCCCCAAGTCTAGCGGGAGATGAGCAGTTCTTC
D: .; V: TRBV29-1; J: TRBJ2-3; size: .; CDR3: CSVEDVLGQSTDTQYF; DNA: TGCAGCGTTGAAGATGTACTCGGACAGAGCACAGATACGCAGTATTTT
D: .; V: TRBV28; J: TRBJ2-7; size: .; CDR3: CASSLPGLAAHEQYF; DNA: TGTGCCAGCAGTCTACCGGGACTTGCGGCCCACGAGCAGTACTTC
D: .; V: TRBV10-3; J: TRBJ2-7; size: .; CDR3: CAISLMDGSYEQYF; DNA: TGTGCCATCAGCCTAATGGACGGATCCTACGAGCAGTACTTC
D: .; V: TRBV7-7; J: TRBJ2-1; size: .; CDR3: CASSLSGSNEQFF; DNA: TGTGCTAGCAGCCTATCCGGGTCCAATGAGCAGTTCTTC